This entry lists 10 T cell receptor beta chains sequenced from one sample in a study of CXCR3-negative and CXCR3-positive naive CD8 T cells. The study made its TRB cDNA libraries by 5' RACE, adding UMI labels. TCRdb processed the 5' RACE reads again and assigns one entry to each CDR3 protein, with no DNA. The clone table shows under 50,000 distinct CDR3 sequences, with the ten largest holding around 2.5%. Material: naive CXCR3- CD8+ T cells from blood. Subset of the sample: CD45RO-CCR7+CD27+CD95- naive CD8+ T cells lacking CXCR3 (TNR3-). These receptors originate from a human donor in good health. Some clones in this sample may be carry-over from other donors' samples.

CDR3 protein: CASSNSLGGEAFF. V is TRBV7-3 and J is TRBJ1-1. Germline CDR1 reads SGHTA; CDR2 reads FQGTGA. The CDR3 covers 13 residues.

The gene calls are TRBV10-3 and TRBJ1-2; TCRdb selects TRBD1, and the lack of DNA leaves this call unchecked. The germline V gene has CDR1 ENHRY and CDR2 SYGVKD. CDR3 length equals 14 residues. Here the CDR3 reads CAISGEGAFSGYTF.

J is TRBJ2-1 and V is TRBV10-3; no DNA is available, so the TRBD2 call from TCRdb remains unchecked. The CDR3 is 16 amino acids. The germline V gene has CDR1 ENHRY and CDR2 SYGVKD. The CDR3 sequence: CAISARRGADYNEQFF.

The chain recombines TRBV28 with TRBJ2-7. Germline values: CDR1 MDHEN, CDR2 SYDVKM. The CDR3 totals 14 residues. This CDR3 is CASSLSISSYEQYF.

CDR3 amino acids: CSVPLPHSEGYTF. The chain employs TRBV29-1 and TRBJ1-2; checking the TCRdb D call of TRBD1 is not possible without DNA. The CDR3 is made up of 13 amino acids. Germline V gene data show CDR1 as SQVTM and CDR2 as ANQGSEA.

The chain links TRBV5-1 to TRBJ2-7; there is no DNA to check the TCRdb D call of TRBD2. This CDR3 region has 15 residues. From germline, CDR1 is SGHRS and CDR2 YFSETQ. This CDR3 reads CASSATSGGSYEQYF. Filled out from reference TRBV5-1 and TRBJ2-7, the complete variable domain reads KAGVTQTPRYLIKTRGQQVTLSCSPISGHRSVSWYQQTPGQGLQFLFEYFSETQRNKGNFPGRFSGRQFSNSRSEMNVSTLELGDSALYLCASSATSGGSYEQYFGPGTRLTVT.

The rearrangement joins TRBV29-1 to TRBJ2-2; there is no DNA to check the TCRdb D call of TRBD1. Germline CDR1 SQVTM, CDR2 ANQGSEA. CDR3 length: 12 amino acids. This chain's CDR3 is CSVATGAGELFF.

V usage is TRBV12-3 or TRBV12-4 and J usage is TRBJ2-1. CDR3 length: 13 residues. This CDR3 is CASSLGRYNEQFF.

The CDR3 reads CASSLAGRGDEKLFF. The V call is TRBV7-8, the J call TRBJ1-4. The CDR3 consists of 15 residues. The germline gives CDR1 SGHVS, CDR2 FQNEAQ.

The rearrangement uses TRBV10-3 and TRBJ1-1. The germline V gene has CDR1 ENHRY and CDR2 SYGVKD. This CDR3 comprises 12 residues. CDR3 loop: CAIVSGRAEAFF.